The 6 T cell receptor beta chains listed next were all sequenced from one sample in a study of cytotoxic CD8 clonotypes in ibrutinib-treated CLL. The protocol was immunoSEQ multiplex PCR, while the TCRdb copy is restricted to in-frame clones and leaves out a portion. The table has some 200,000 clones, nearly 80% seen once. The specimen comprised PBMCs, sampled after 12 months of ibrutinib treatment. The receptors were sampled from a human donor with chronic lymphocytic leukemia.

This chain connects TRBV6-1 to TRBJ1-2; the D gene is possibly TRBD1 (6 bases). CDR3 size: 15 residues. Per germline, CDR1 MNHNS and CDR2 SASEGT. The germline V and J ends were trimmed by 3 bases and 2 bases, with 13 bases remaining between them. This CDR3 is CASSDKGGGNYGYTF. DNA of the CDR3: TGTGCCAGCAGTGATAAGGGGGGTGGGAACTATGGCTACACCTTC.

The genes are TRBV28 and TRBJ1-2; D not resolved. The V gene's germline CDR1 is MDHEN and CDR2 SYDVKM. The ends were cut back, 8 bases at V and 5 bases at J, with 18 bases in the middle. The CDR3 contains 14 residues. DNA of the CDR3: TGTGCCAGCGAAAAGAGTACAAACATTTATGGCTACACCTTC. Protein product: CASEKSTNIYGYTF.

The chain links TRBV11-2 to TRBJ2-3; 10 nucleotides line up with TRBD2. The CDR3 runs to 18 residues. J was trimmed by 2 bases and V by 0 bases; bases with no gene match: 8. Germline values: CDR1 SGHAT, CDR2 FQNNGV. The CDR3 reads CASSLDLLAGVSTDTQYF. CDR3 nucleotides: TGTGCCAGCAGCTTAGATCTTCTAGCGGGGGTTTCCACAGATACGCAGTATTTT.

The CDR3 sequence is CASSWGSTDTQYF. The DNA of the CDR3 is TGTGCCAGCTCATGGGGTAGCACAGATACGCAGTATTTT. The chain recombines TRBV18 with TRBJ2-3; D is ambiguous. The CDR3 totals 13 residues. In germline, CDR1 is KGHSH, CDR2 LQKENI. The ends were cut back, 5 bases at V and 0 bases at J, with 6 bases in the middle. Using reference TRBV18 and TRBJ2-3 for the parts outside the CDR3, the full variable domain is NAGVMQNPRHLVRRRGQEARLRCSPMKGHSHVYWYRQLPEEGLKFMVYLQKENIIDESGMPKERFSAEFPKEGPSILRIQQVVRGDSAAYFCASSWGSTDTQYFGPGTRLTVL.

The chain joins TRBV11-2 to TRBJ1-1, with D perhaps TRBD1 (6 bases). Germline V gene sequence: CDR1 SGHAT, CDR2 FQNNGV. Between the trimmed V and J ends, which lost 2 bases and 7 bases, there was a span of 17 bases. This CDR3 spans 15 amino acids. The CDR3 DNA reads TGTGCCAGCAGCTTATTTTCCCGGACAGAAAATGAAGCTTTCTTT. It specifies CASSLFSRTENEAFF.

V gene TRBV7-2 combines with J gene TRBJ2-3; either TRBD1 or TRBD2 may supply D (5 bases each). The V end was cut by 4 bases, the J end by 5 bases, with 19 bases between. In germline, CDR1 is SGHTA, CDR2 FQGNSA. The length of the CDR3 is 16 residues. In nucleotides, the CDR3 is TGTGCCAGCAGCTATGGGACCGCTGTCCGGGGAGATACGCAGTATTTT. This encodes CASSYGTAVRGDTQYF.